The sequence of this TCR beta chain was determined in a study of T cell responses to AZD1222 COVID-19 vaccine. Regarding this clone: Its cognate antigen is unknown.

The study, taken as a whole, reports: There were vaccine-associated CD4 TCRs across spike, dominant at 160-218 and 743-854.

CDR1 KGHDR and CDR2 SFDVKD come from the germline V gene. The CDR3 runs to 13 residues. Trimming took 8 bases from V and 6 from J; bases not matched to a gene: 2. The table came from immunoSEQ multiplex PCR; TCRdb's copy has only in-frame clones and leaves some out. In the table there are more than 140,000 clones, 88% of which are singletons. The input for sequencing was peripheral blood, taken on day 0 of MenACWY control vaccination. J is TRBJ2-2 and V is TRBV24-1, with 10 bases lining up with TRBD1. This clonotype originated in an adult in good health. CDR3 protein: CATMGQGPGELFF. In nucleotides, the CDR3 is TGTGCCACCATGGGACAGGGGCCCGGGGAGCTGTTTTTT.